This T cell receptor (beta chain) is from a study of blood T cell repertoires in COVID-19 (dated by TCRdb to the early 2020s). At the level of the whole study: Samples from collaborators originated in the United States, Italy and Spain and spanned both the acute and convalescent phases of COVID-19. The samples were drawn from two sources: the first 160 participants of the ongoing ImmuneRACE study, and 1,000 to 1,500 subjects contributed by 6 global collaborators. The dataset comprised deeply sampled blood TCRbeta repertoires from subjects exposed to, actively infected with, or recovered from COVID-19. Where available, HLA class I and class II types were obtained from metadata supplied by the sample provider rather than from assay-based typing. Nearly every sample came with metadata listing a de-identified subject ID, COVID-19 status, age in years and sex. The prospective study material was composed of cDNA or gDNA derived from T cells, B-cell-depleted T cells, or PBMCs. A freely available public database, intended as a resource for researchers studying the immune response to SARS-CoV-2, is where the repertoires were released. General conclusions and limits of the study: The amount of clinical and demographic metadata varied by source and participant and was provided uncurated.

Another Seattle source contributed samples from volunteer blood donors who had recovered from COVID-19. Each collaborating institution followed its own protocols to collect whole blood in K2EDTA tubes. For TCRbeta analysis, collaborators shipped samples in one of three forms: frozen whole blood, isolated PBMCs, or DNA extracted from either of those sample types. The germline V gene yields WSHSY for CDR1 and SAAADI for CDR2. CDR3 length: 13 amino acids, cysteine to phenylalanine. The read is trimmed to its CDR3 DNA, 39 bases read in frame from base 1. Clipping removes 7 bases from V and 7 bases from J, with 9 as the unmatched junction base count. Remarks on this clone: Its antigen has not been determined. There are no base qualities to consult, and no much larger clone falls within one base.

The immunoSEQ Assay, a bias-controlled multiplex PCR, was used to amplify TCRbeta CDR3 regions from genomic DNA. In the paper's pipeline: Within the assay, amplification of reference gene primers was used to estimate how many nucleated cells each sample contained. To quantify the absolute abundance of each unique TCRbeta CDR3 rearrangement, sequence reads were collapsed and filtered. For each sample, productive Simpson clonality was calculated as the square root of Simpson's diversity index across productive rearrangements. This immuneACCESS table, as held by TCRdb, lists in-frame sequences with V and J called but not all clones. Of the missing ones, under half trace to an unresolved V gene in checked studies; the others have no known cause. The DNA gave D and trimming, while V, J and clone size come from that table. The sample table holds approximately 240,000 clones, of which roughly 88% were seen once. About 2.1% of the sample belongs to the ten largest clones.

The sample consisted of peripheral blood. The receptor chain draws on TRBV10-2 and TRBJ2-7; 8 of the junction bases match TRBD1. The source of this sequence is a middle-aged woman who had recovered from COVID-19. For the CDR3, the sequence is CASTRQGPGEQYF. The base sequence is TGCGCCAGCACCCGACAGGGGCCAGGTGAGCAGTACTTC.